This is a list of T cell receptor beta chains from one sample in a study of radiation and T cells in renal cell carcinoma. The data were produced by immunoSEQ multiplex PCR, yet TCRdb's version contains in-frame clones alone and is incomplete. The sample lists 65,000 to 80,000 clones, around 86% occurring once. This specimen was blood, taken from a patient whose treatment included radiotherapy and nephrectomy. Every receptor here comes from a woman aged 50 to 60 with renal cell carcinoma. The CDR3 runs from the conserved cysteine through the conserved F or W. The D gene is left open where the match is weak. Where a row states a size, it is once, few, many or the class of an expanded clone; other rows omit it.

TRBJ2-7	TRBV6-5	NA	NA	CASSGLEQYF	TGTGCCAGCAGTGGCCTCGAGCAGTACTTC
TRBJ1-1	TRBV19	NA	NA	CASILLGGTTEAFF	TGTGCCAGTATTTTACTCGGGGGGACTACTGAAGCTTTCTTT
TRBJ2-2	TRBV7-2	NA	NA	CASSLAPGGGAGTGELFF	TGTGCCAGCAGCTTAGCCCCTGGAGGGGGCGCTGGGACCGGGGAGCTGTTTTTT
TRBJ1-5	TRBV7-2	NA	NA	CASSDYSNQPQHF	TGTGCCAGCAGTGACTATAGCAATCAGCCCCAGCATTTT
TRBJ2-5	TRBV6-5	once	TRBD2	CASGSGSSLETQYF	TGTGCCAGCGGGAGCGGGAGTAGCTTGGAGACCCAGTACTTC
TRBJ2-1	TRBV4-2	NA	TRBD2	CASSQDRLAGGAEQFF	TGTGCCAGCAGCCAAGATCGGCTAGCGGGGGGGGCTGAGCAGTTCTTC
TRBJ1-2	TRBV29-1	NA	TRBD1	CSAGQAGYTF	TGCAGCGCTGGACAGGCAGGCTACACCTTC
TRBJ1-2	TRBV2	NA	NA	CASSSGSAYGYTF	TGTGCCAGCAGTTCGGGGTCGGCCTATGGCTACACCTTC
TRBJ2-1	TRBV7-9	NA	NA	CASSRYNEQFF	TGTGCCAGCAGCCGATACAATGAGCAGTTCTTC
TRBJ2-7	TRBV5-6	NA	NA	CASSPGLREQYF	TGTGCCAGCAGCCCGGGTCTTCGCGAGCAGTACTTC
TRBJ1-3	TRBV19	NA	NA	CASRDTYSGNTIYF	TGTGCCAGTAGAGACACCTACTCTGGAAACACCATATATTTT
TRBJ2-7	TRBV11-2	NA	NA	CASSLTGPSYEQYF	TGTGCCAGCAGCTTGACAGGCCCGTCCTACGAGCAGTACTTC
TRBJ2-2	TRBV7-6	NA	TRBD1	CASSSWTGGSGGELFF	TGTGCCAGCAGCTCCTGGACAGGGGGCTCGGGCGGGGAGCTGTTTTTT
TRBJ2-7	TRBV28	NA	NA	CASSPVSGSRQLEQYF	TGTGCCAGCAGTCCGGTATCCGGGTCCCGGCAACTCGAGCAGTACTTC
TRBJ2-2	TRBV10-2	NA	NA	CASSERATGELFF	TGCGCCAGCAGTGAGCGGGCCACCGGGGAGCTGTTTTTT
TRBJ2-1	TRBV4-2	NA	TRBD2	CASSQDRLAVSYNEQFF	TGTGCCAGCAGCCAAGATCGGCTAGCGGTATCCTACAATGAGCAGTTCTTC
TRBJ2-6	TRBV11-2	NA	NA	CASSLDPSSSGANVLTF	TGTGCCAGCAGCTTAGATCCCAGCTCTTCTGGGGCCAACGTCCTGACTTTC
TRBJ2-1	TRBV11-2	NA	NA	CASSFVADPYNEQFF	TGTGCCAGCAGCTTCGTAGCGGACCCCTACAATGAGCAGTTCTTC
TRBJ2-5	TRBV4-1	NA	TRBD1	CASSQAGQGAGETQYF	TGCGCCAGCAGCCAAGCTGGACAGGGGGCTGGAGAGACCCAGTACTTC
TRBJ1-4	TRBV7-2	NA	TRBD1	CASSLGGQGGEKLFF	TGTGCCAGCAGCTTAGGCGGACAGGGAGGTGAAAAACTGTTTTTT
TRBJ2-7	TRBV27	NA	NA	CASRPRGTLNYEQYF	TGTGCCAGCAGACCTCGGGGAACCCTAAACTACGAGCAGTACTTC
TRBJ1-4	TRBV11-2	NA	NA	CASSPAGEKLFF	TGTGCCAGCAGCCCGGCAGGGGAAAAACTGTTTTTT
TRBJ1-4	TRBV6-6	once	TRBD1	CASSPQGVRGEKLFF	TGTGCCAGCAGCCCCCAGGGGGTAAGAGGTGAAAAACTGTTTTTT
TRBJ1-4	TRBV9	few	NA	CASSVEDGTTNEKLFF	TGTGCCAGCAGCGTAGAGGACGGAACAACTAATGAAAAACTGTTTTTT
TRBJ2-3	TRBV7-8	NA	TRBD2	CASSQDGGNRDTQYF	TGTGCCAGCAGCCAAGACGGGGGGAATCGGGATACGCAGTATTTT
TRBJ2-7	TRBV10-3	NA	NA	CAISDETALYEQYF	TGTGCCATCAGTGACGAGACAGCCCTTTACGAGCAGTACTTC
TRBJ2-3	TRBV11-1	NA	TRBD1	CASRPQGDTQYF	TGTGCCAGCAGGCCACAGGGGGATACGCAGTATTTT
TRBJ2-3	TRBV6-1	NA	NA	CASSVTGLTDTQYF	TGTGCCAGCAGCGTAACAGGGCTCACAGATACGCAGTATTTT
TRBJ2-7	TRBV28	NA	NA	CASSLPGENEQYF	TGTGCCAGCAGTTTGCCAGGGGAGAACGAGCAGTACTTC
TRBJ2-2	TRBV14	NA	TRBD2	CASSLIAGTNTGELFF	TGTGCCAGCAGCTTAATAGCGGGGACGAACACCGGGGAGCTGTTTTTT
TRBJ2-2	TRBV5-4	NA	NA	CASSLTEAGELFF	TGTGCCAGCAGCTTGACAGAGGCCGGGGAGCTGTTTTTT
TRBJ1-5	TRBV7-9	NA	NA	CASSLGGQPQHF	TGTGCCAGCAGCTTAGGGGGTCAGCCCCAGCATTTT
TRBJ1-5	TRBV7-2	NA	NA	CASTTGVVQPQHF	TGTGCCAGCACCACTGGTGTCGTCCAGCCCCAGCATTTT
TRBJ2-3	TRBV5-1	NA	NA	CASSDGGPSTDTQYF	TGCGCCAGCAGCGATGGCGGACCAAGCACAGATACGCAGTATTTT
TRBJ1-2	TRBV7-9	once	NA	CASSLMAGNYGYTF	TGTGCCAGCAGCTTAATGGCAGGGAACTATGGCTACACCTTC
TRBJ1-5	TRBV2	NA	TRBD1	CASSADREGNQPQHF	TGTGCCAGCAGCGCGGACAGGGAAGGTAATCAGCCCCAGCATTTT
TRBJ2-3	TRBV28	once	NA	CASSSPVSSTDTQYF	TGTGCCAGCAGTTCTCCCGTGTCTAGCACAGATACGCAGTATTTT
TRBJ1-1	TRBV7-9	NA	NA	CASSLVFWNTEAFF	TGTGCCAGCAGCTTAGTTTTTTGGAACACTGAAGCTTTCTTT